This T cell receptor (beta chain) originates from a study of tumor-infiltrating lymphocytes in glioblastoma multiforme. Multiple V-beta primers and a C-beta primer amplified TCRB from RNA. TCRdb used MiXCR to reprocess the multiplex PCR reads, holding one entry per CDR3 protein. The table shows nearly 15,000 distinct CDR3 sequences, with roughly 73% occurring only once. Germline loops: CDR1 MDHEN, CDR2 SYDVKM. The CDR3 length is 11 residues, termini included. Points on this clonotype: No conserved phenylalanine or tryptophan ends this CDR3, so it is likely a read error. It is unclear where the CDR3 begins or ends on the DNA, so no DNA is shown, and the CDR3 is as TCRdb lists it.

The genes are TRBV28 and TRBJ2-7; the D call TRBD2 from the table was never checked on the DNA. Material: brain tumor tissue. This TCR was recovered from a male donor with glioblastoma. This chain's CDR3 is CASTSAYEQCL.